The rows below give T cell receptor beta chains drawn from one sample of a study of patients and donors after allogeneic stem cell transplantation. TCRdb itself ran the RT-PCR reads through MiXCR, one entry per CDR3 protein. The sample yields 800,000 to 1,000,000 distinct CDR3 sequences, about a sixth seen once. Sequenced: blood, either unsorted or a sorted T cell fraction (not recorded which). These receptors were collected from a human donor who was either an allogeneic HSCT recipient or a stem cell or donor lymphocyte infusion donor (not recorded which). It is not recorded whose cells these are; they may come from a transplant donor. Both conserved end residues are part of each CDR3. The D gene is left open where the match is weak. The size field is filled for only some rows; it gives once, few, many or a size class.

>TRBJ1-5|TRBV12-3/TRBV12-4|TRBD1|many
CASTEDRAQPQHF
TGTGCCAGCACCGAAGACAGGGCCCAGCCCCAGCATTTT
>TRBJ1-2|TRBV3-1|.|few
CASSPTSPGGYTF
TGTGCCAGCAGTCCCACTAGCCCGGGGGGCTACACCTTC
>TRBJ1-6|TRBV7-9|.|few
CAVGNNSPLHF
TGTGCTGTAGGAAATAATTCACCCCTCCACTTT
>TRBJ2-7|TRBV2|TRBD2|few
CASKGLAGVEAYEQYF
TGTGCCAGCAAGGGACTAGCGGGAGTGGAGGCCTACGAGCAGTACTTC
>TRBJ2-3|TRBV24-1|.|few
CATSERTRTDTQYF
TGTGCCACCAGTGAGCGGACACGCACAGATACGCAGTATTTT
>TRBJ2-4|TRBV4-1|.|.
CASSSVFQAKNIQYF
TGCGCCAGCAGTTCAGTCTTCCAAGCCAAAAACATTCAGTACTTC
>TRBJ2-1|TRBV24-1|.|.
CATSDLSLGGNEQFF
TGTGCCACCAGTGATTTGAGTCTTGGGGGCAATGAGCAGTTCTTC
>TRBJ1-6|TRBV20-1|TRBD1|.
CSARDREGGNSPLHF
TGCAGTGCTCGGGACAGGGAGGGTGGGAATTCACCCCTCCACTTT
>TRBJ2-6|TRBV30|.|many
CAWSVGSGANVLTF
TGTGCCTGGAGTGTAGGCTCTGGGGCCAACGTCCTGACTTTC
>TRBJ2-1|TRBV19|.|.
CASSISAYNEQFF
TGTGCCAGTAGTATTAGTGCCTACAATGAGCAGTTCTTC
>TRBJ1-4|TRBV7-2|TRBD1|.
CASSLDRGRGEKLFF
TGTGCCAGCAGCTTAGACAGGGGAAGAGGAGAAAAACTGTTTTTT
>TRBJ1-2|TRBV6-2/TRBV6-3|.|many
CASSYSSGGGYTF
TGTGCCAGCAGTTACTCCTCGGGCGGTGGCTACACCTTC
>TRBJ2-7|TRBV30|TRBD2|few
CAWRAAGAPFYEQYF
TGTGCCTGGAGAGCAGCGGGAGCCCCGTTCTACGAGCAGTACTTC
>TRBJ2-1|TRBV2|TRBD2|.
CASSDLAGEPARHYNEQFF
TGTGCCAGCAGTGACCTGGCGGGGGAACCGGCTCGTCACTACAATGAGCAGTTCTTC
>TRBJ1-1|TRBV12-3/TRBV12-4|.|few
CASSLKWGASTEAFF
TGTGCCAGCAGTTTAAAGTGGGGGGCGAGTACTGAAGCTTTCTTT
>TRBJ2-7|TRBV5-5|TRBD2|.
CASSAAGLAGYEQYF
TGTGCCAGCAGCGCGGCGGGACTAGCGGGATACGAGCAGTACTTC
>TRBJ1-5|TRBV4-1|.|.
CASSPTRAGISNQPQHF
TGCGCCAGCAGCCCCACGAGGGCGGGTATTAGCAATCAGCCCCAGCATTTT
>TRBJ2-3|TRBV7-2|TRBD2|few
CASSLDGGGPTDTQYF
TGTGCCAGCAGCTTAGACGGCGGGGGTCCGACAGATACGCAGTATTTT
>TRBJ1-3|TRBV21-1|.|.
CASSFCPSSRGNTIYF
TGTGCCAGCAGTTTCTGTCCGTCGTCCCGTGGAAACACCATATATTTT
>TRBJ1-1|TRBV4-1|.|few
CASSQLWGGQNTEAFF
TGCGCCAGCAGCCAATTATGGGGCGGACAAAACACTGAAGCTTTCTTT
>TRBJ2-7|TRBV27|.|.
CASSSLSEQYF
TGTGCCAGCAGTAGCCTTTCCGAGCAGTACTTC
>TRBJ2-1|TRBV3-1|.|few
CASSQDPITYNEQFF
TGTGCCAGCAGCCAAGACCCAATTACCTACAATGAGCAGTTCTTC
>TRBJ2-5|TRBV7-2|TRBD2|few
CASSLGASGRETQYF
TGTGCCAGCAGCTTAGGTGCTAGCGGGAGAGAGACCCAGTACTTC
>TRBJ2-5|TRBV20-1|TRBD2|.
CSARGGLAGSRYF
TGCAGTGCTAGGGGGGGACTAGCGGGGTCTCGGTACTTC
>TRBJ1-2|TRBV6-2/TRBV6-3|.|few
CASSFGSISPYYGYTF
TGTGCCAGCAGTTTCGGGTCAATTTCTCCGTACTATGGCTACACCTTC
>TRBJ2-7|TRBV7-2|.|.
CASSMRGPSSYEQYF
TGTGCCAGCAGCATGCGGGGCCCAAGCTCCTACGAGCAGTACTTC
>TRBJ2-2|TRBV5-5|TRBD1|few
CASSLGQADTGELFF
TGTGCCAGCAGCCTTGGACAGGCGGACACCGGGGAGCTGTTTTTT
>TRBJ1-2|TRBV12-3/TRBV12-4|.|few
CASTPTAESGGYTF
TGTGCCAGCACCCCCACGGCCGAATCGGGAGGCTACACCTTC
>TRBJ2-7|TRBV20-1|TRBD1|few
CSARPGTGAYEQYF
TGCAGTGCTAGACCCGGGACAGGGGCCTACGAGCAGTACTTC
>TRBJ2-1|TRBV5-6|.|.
CASSLGPGAYNEQFF
TGTGCCAGCAGCTTGGGGCCAGGGGCCTACAATGAGCAGTTCTTC
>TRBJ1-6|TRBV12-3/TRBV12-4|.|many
CASSFPNSPLHF
TGTGCCAGCAGTTTCCCCAATTCACCCCTCCACTTT
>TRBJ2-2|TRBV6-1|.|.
CASSRDMTPNTGELFF
TGTGCCAGCAGCCGGGACATGACTCCCAACACCGGGGAGCTGTTTTTT
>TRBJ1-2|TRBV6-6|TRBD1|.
CASSGTAARSYTF
TGTGCCAGCAGCGGGACAGCCGCCCGGAGCTACACCTTC
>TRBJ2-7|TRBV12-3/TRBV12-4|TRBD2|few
CASSERGSTYEQYF
TGTGCCAGCAGTGAGCGGGGGAGTACCTACGAGCAGTACTTC
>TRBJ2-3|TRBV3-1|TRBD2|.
CASSQRTSGGRTDTQYF
TGTGCCAGCAGCCAACGAACTAGCGGGGGCCGCACAGATACGCAGTATTTT